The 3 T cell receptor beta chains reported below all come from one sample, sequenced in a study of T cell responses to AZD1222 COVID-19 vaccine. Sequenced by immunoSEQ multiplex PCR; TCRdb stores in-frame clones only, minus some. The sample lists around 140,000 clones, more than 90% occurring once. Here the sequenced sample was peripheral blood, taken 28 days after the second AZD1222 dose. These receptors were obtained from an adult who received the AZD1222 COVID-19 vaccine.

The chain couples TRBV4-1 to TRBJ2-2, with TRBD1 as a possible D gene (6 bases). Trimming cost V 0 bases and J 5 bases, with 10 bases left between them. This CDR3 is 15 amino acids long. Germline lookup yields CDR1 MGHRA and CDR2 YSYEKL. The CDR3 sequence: CASSQEVTGTGELFF. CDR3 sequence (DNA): TGCGCCAGCAGCCAAGAAGTCACAGGGACCGGGGAGCTGTTTTTT.

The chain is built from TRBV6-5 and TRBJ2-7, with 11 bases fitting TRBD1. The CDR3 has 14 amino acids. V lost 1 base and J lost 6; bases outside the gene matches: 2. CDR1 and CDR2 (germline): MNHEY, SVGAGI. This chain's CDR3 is CASSYLGTGGEQYF. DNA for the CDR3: TGTGCCAGCAGTTACTTGGGGACAGGGGGCGAGCAGTACTTC.

CDR3 amino acids: CASNKGTTPVHEQFF. The CDR3 region has the DNA TGTGCCAGCAACAAAGGGACTACTCCTGTCCATGAGCAGTTCTTC. The chain employs TRBV27 and TRBJ2-1, with TRBD2 matching 7 bases. This CDR3 is built from 15 residues. V was clipped by 7 bases and J by 8 bases; unmatched bases: 14. CDR1 is MNHEY and CDR2 is SMNVEV in the germline V gene (reference sequence).